This TCR beta chain derives from a study of PD-1 blockade in classical Hodgkin lymphoma. Broader study findings: Those achieving complete response showed baseline diversity like newly diagnosed patients. Any patient who commenced nivolumab under 1 year after ASCT was excluded. What caused the repertoire differences, perhaps disease activity or prior therapy, remains undefined. Before treatment, TCR diversity in newly diagnosed patients was reportedly lower than in healthy donors.

A word on this clone: What it binds is not known.

Relapse was seen in all patients after autologous stem cell transplantation, and brentuximab vedotin exposure was variable. V lost 0 bases and J 2 bases, leaving 8 bases between the germline ends. There are 14 residues in the CDR3. Germline assignment: CDR1 SGHRS and CDR2 YFSETQ. Here immunoSEQ multiplex PCR was the method, and the copy in TCRdb shows in-frame clones only, minus some. The repertoire consists of more than 90,000 clones, with 75% to 85% occurring once and the leading ten covering roughly 15%. The material sequenced was peripheral blood mononuclear cells (PBMCs), taken before the second cycle of nivolumab. The TCR was taken from a human donor with classical Hodgkin lymphoma. The chain couples TRBV5-1 to TRBJ2-5; no clear D gene. The CDR3 loop is CASSLGSPQETQYF. Here the CDR3 DNA reads TGCGCCAGCAGCTTGGGCAGCCCACAAGAGACCCAGTACTTC.